The clone carrying this T cell receptor beta chain has just a few counts. TCRdb reprocessed the 5' RACE reads with MiXCR, giving one entry per CDR3 protein. The sample lists hundreds of thousands of distinct CDR3 sequences, roughly an eighth occurring once. CDR3 length equals 15 residues. V lost 8 bases to trimming and J lost 1 base; unmatched junction nucleotides: 10. CDR1 and CDR2 (germline): LGHDT, YNNKEL (reference sequence). This sample was taken from a study of identical twins. This sample also appeared in a second study, on yellow fever vaccine responses in identical twins.

The rearrangement joins TRBV3-1 to TRBJ2-5; TRBD2 matches 7 bases. The origin of this receptor is a woman between 18 and 29 years old in good health. The sequenced material came from PBMCs. The CDR3 region has the DNA TGTGCCAGCTCCCGGGGACTACTGATCCAAGAGACCCAGTACTTC. Its protein product is CASSRGLLIQETQYF.